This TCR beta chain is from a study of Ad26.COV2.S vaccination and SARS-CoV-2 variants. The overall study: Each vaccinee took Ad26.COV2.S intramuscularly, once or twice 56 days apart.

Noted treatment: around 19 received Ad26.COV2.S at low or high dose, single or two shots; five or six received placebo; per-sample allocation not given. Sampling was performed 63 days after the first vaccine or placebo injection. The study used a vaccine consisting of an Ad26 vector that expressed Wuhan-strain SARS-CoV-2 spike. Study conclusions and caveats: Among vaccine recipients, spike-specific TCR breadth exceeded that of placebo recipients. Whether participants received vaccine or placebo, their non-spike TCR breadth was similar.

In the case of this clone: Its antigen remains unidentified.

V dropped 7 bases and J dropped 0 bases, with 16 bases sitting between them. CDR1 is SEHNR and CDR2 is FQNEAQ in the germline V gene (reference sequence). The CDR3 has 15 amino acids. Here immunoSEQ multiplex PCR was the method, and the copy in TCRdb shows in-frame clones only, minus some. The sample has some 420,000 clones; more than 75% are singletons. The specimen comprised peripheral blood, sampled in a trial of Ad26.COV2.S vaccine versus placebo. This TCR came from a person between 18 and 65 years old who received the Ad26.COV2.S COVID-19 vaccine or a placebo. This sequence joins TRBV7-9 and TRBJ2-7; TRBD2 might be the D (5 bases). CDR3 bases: TGTGCCAGCACCAGTTGGCCAGACTACTCCTACGAGCAGTACTTC. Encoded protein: CASTSWPDYSYEQYF.